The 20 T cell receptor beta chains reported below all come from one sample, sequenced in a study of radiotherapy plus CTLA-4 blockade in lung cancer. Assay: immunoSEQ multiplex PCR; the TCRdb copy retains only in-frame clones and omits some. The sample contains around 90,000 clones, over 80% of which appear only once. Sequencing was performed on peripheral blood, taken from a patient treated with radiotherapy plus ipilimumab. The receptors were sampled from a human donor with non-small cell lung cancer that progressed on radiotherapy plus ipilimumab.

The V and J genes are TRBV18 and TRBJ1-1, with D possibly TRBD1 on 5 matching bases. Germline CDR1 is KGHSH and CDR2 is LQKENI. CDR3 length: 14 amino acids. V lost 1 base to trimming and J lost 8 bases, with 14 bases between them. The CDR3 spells CASSPQIKWDEAFF. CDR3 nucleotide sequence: TGTGCCAGCTCACCACAGATTAAGTGGGACGAAGCTTTCTTT.

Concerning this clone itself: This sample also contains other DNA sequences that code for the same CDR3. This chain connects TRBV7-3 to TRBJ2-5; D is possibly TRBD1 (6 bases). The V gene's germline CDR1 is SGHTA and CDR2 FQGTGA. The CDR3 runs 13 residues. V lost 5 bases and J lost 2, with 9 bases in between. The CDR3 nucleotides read TGTGCCAGCAGCCGGACAGTTCAAGAGACCCAGTACTTC. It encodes CASSRTVQETQYF.

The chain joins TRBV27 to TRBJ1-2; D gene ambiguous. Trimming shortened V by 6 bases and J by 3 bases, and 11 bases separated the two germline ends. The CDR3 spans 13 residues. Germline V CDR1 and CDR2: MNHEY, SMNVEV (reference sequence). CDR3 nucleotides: TGTGCCAGCAGGGGCACAGCCCACTATGGCTACACCTTC. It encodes CASRGTAHYGYTF.

CDR3 bases: TGCGCCAGCAGCTCCGGCGGACAGTTCTCTGGAAACACCATATATTTT. This sequence encodes CASSSGGQFSGNTIYF. V gene TRBV5-1 combines with J gene TRBJ1-3; possible D gene TRBD1, 6 bases. V was trimmed by 3 bases and J by 0 bases, leaving 13 bases between them. Germline V gene sequence: CDR1 SGHRS, CDR2 YFSETQ. The CDR3 has 16 amino acids. Complete variable domain (other parts from reference TRBV5-1 and TRBJ1-3): KAGVTQTPRYLIKTRGQQVTLSCSPISGHRSVSWYQQTPGQGLQFLFEYFSETQRNKGNFPGRFSGRQFSNSRSEMNVSTLELGDSALYLCASSSGGQFSGNTIYFGEGSWLTVV.

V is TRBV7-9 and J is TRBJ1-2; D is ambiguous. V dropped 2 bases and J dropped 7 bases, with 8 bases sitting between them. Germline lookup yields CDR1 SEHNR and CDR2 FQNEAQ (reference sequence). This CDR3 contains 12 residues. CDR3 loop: CASSLFLSGYTF. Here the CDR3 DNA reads TGTGCCAGCAGCTTATTTCTGAGTGGCTACACCTTC.

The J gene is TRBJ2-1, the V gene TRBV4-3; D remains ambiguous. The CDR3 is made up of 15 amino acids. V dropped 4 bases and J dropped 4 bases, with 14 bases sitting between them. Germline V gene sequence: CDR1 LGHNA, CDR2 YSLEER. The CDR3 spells CASSRRLEVYNEQFF. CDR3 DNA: TGCGCCAGCAGCCGAAGGCTTGAGGTTTACAATGAGCAGTTCTTC.

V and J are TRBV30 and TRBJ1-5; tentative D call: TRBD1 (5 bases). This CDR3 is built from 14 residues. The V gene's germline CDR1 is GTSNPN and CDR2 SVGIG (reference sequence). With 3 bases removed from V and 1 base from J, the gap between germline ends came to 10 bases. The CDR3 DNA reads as TGTGCCTGGAGCGCCGGGACGAGCAATCAGCCCCAGCATTTT. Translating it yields CAWSAGTSNQPQHF.

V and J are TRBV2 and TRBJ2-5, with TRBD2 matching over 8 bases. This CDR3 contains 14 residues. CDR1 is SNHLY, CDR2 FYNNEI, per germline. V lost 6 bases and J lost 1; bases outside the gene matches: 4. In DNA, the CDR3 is TGTGCCAGCAGCTTTGGACTAGCCCAAGAGACCCAGTACTTC. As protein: CASSFGLAQETQYF.

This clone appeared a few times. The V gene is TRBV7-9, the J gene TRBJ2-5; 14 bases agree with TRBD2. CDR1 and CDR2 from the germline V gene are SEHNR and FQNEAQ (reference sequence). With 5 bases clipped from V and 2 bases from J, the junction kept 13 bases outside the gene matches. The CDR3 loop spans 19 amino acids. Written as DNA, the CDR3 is TGTGCCAGCAGCCTAGAAGGGGGACTAGCGGGAGTGGGACAAGAGACCCAGTACTTC. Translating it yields CASSLEGGLAGVGQETQYF.

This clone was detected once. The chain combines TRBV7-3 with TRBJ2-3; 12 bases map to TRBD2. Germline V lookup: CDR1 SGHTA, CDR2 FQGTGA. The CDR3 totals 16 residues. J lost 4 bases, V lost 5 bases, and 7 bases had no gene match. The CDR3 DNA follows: TGTGCCAGCAGCCCGCTAGCGGGGGGGCCTGCAGATACGCAGTATTTT. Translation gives CASSPLAGGPADTQYF.

This CDR3 is CASSLAGNTIYF. The CDR3 region has the DNA TGTGCCAGCAGCTTAGCCGGAAACACCATATATTTT. The V gene is TRBV7-2, the J gene TRBJ1-3; D gene unclear. There are 12 residues in the CDR3. Trimming cost V 0 bases and J 4 bases, with 1 base left between them. Germline CDR1 is SGHTA and CDR2 is FQGNSA.

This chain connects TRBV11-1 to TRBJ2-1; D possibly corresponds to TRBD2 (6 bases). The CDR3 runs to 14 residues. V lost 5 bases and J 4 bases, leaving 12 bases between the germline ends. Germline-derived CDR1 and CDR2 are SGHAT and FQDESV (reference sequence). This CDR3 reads CASSLNSGYNEQFF. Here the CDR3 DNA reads TGTGCCAGCAGCCTCAATAGCGGATACAATGAGCAGTTCTTC.

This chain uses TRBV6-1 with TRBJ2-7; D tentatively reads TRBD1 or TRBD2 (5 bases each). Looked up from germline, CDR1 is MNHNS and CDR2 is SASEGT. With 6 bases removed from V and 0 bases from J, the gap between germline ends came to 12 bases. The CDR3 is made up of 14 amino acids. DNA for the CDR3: TGTGCCAGCAGCGAGGGACGGAGCTCCTACGAGCAGTACTTC. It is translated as CASSEGRSSYEQYF.

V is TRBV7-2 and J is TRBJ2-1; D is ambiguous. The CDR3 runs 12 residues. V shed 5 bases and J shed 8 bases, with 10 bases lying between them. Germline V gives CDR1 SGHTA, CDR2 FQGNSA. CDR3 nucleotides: TGTGCCAGCAGCCCCCAGACATATGAGCAGTTCTTC. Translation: CASSPQTYEQFF.

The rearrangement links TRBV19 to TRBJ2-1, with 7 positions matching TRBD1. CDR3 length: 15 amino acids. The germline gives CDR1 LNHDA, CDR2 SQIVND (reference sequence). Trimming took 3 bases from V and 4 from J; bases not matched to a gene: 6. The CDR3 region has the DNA TGTGCCAGTAGTATGGCTACACAGGGGTACAATGAGCAGTTCTTC. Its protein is CASSMATQGYNEQFF.

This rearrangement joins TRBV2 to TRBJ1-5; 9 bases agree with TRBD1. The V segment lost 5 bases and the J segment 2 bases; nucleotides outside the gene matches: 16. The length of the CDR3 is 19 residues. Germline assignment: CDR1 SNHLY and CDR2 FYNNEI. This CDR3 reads CASSRSGTGWNIGNQPQHF. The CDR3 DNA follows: TGTGCCAGCAGTCGCTCCGGGACAGGGTGGAATATTGGCAATCAGCCCCAGCATTTT. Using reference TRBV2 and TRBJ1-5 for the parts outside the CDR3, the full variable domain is EPEVTQTPSHQVTQMGQEVILRCVPISNHLYFYWYRQILGQKVEFLVSFYNNEISEKSEIFDDQFSVERPDGSNFTLKIRSTKLEDSAMYFCASSRSGTGWNIGNQPQHFGDGTRLSIL.

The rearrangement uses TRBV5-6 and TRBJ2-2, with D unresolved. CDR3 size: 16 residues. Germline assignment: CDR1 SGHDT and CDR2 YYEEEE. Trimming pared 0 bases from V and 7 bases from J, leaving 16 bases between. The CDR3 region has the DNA TGTGCCAGCAGCTTGGTGAAGCGTTCGAGCATCGGGGAGCTGTTTTTT. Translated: CASSLVKRSSIGELFF.

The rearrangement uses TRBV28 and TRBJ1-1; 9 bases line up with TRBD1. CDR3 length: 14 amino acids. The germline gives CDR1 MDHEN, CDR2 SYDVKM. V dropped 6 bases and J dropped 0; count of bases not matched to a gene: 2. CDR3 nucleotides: TGTGCCAGCAGAGGGACAGGGTTGAACACTGAAGCTTTCTTT. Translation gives CASRGTGLNTEAFF.

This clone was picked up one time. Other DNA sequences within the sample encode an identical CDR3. The DNA of the CDR3 is TGTGCCAGCAGCTTGGGTCAGCAAGAGACCCAGTACTTC. It translates to CASSLGQQETQYF. The chain joins TRBV5-4 to TRBJ2-5; D is unresolved. The CDR3 sequence is 13 residues long. CDR1 SGHNT and CDR2 YYREEE come from the germline V gene (reference sequence). Between the trimmed V and J ends, which lost 0 bases and 2 bases, there was a span of 5 bases. Drawing the rest from reference TRBV5-4 and TRBJ2-5, the complete variable domain is ETGVTQSPTHLIKTRGQQVTLRCSSQSGHNTVSWYQQALGQGPQFIFQYYREEENGRGNFPPRFSGLQFPNYSSELNVNALELDDSALYLCASSLGQQETQYFGPGTRLLVL.

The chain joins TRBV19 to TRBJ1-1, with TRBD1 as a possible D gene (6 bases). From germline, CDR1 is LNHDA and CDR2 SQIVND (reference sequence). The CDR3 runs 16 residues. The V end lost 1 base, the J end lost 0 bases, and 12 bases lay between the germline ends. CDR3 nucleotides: TGTGCCAGTAGTATAGGGGGGGGCAGGATGAACACTGAAGCTTTCTTT. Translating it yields CASSIGGGRMNTEAFF.